Presented here are 4 T cell receptor beta chains from one specimen sequenced in a study of blood T cell repertoires in COVID-19. Here immunoSEQ multiplex PCR was the method, and the copy in TCRdb shows in-frame clones only, minus some. This table has fewer than 250,000 clones, 70% to 90% appearing once. Sequencing was performed on peripheral blood. These receptors were collected from a man younger than 45 with acute or convalescent COVID-19.

A single count supports this clone. The chain combines TRBV30 with TRBJ2-1; D is unclear. V was shortened by 3 bases and J by 2 bases, with 14 bases between the two germline ends. Germline V gives CDR1 GTSNPN, CDR2 SVGIG (reference sequence). The CDR3 consists of 15 residues. In nucleotides, the CDR3 is TGTGCCTGGAGGGAACAGAGAACCGCCTACAATGAGCAGTTCTTC. It encodes CAWREQRTAYNEQFF.

This chain connects TRBV4-2 to TRBJ2-7; 11 bases are shared with TRBD2. The length of the CDR3 is 17 residues. Looked up from germline, CDR1 is LGHNA and CDR2 is YNFKEQ. V was pared by 2 bases and J by 0 bases, with 6 bases of the junction left unmatched. CDR3: CASSQLPTSGTSYEQYF. Written as DNA, the CDR3 is TGTGCCAGCAGCCAACTCCCGACTAGCGGGACCTCCTACGAGCAGTACTTC.

V and J are TRBV19 and TRBJ2-7; tentative D call: TRBD2 (5 bases). The CDR3 is 13 amino acids. V was pared by 6 bases and J by 2 bases, with 11 bases between. Per germline, CDR1 LNHDA and CDR2 SQIVND (reference sequence). The CDR3 nucleotides are TGTGCCAGTAGGCCCTCCGGGACCTACGAGCAGTACTTC. As protein: CASRPSGTYEQYF.

J is TRBJ1-5 and V is TRBV19, with D possibly being TRBD1 (6 bases). This CDR3 spans 14 amino acids. Germline assignment: CDR1 LNHDA and CDR2 SQIVND (reference sequence). V gave up 3 bases and J gave up 7 bases, with 13 bases separating them. As DNA, the CDR3 is TGTGCCAGTAGTATGGGTCAGGGGTTCCAGCCCCAGCATTTT. It codes for CASSMGQGFQPQHF.